This is a list of T cell receptor beta chains from one sample in a study of cytomegalovirus exposure and HLA in healthy donors. Sequencing was performed with immunoSEQ multiplex PCR; in TCRdb, only in-frame clones are kept and a portion is missing. This sample's clone table lists over 40,000 clones. Sequenced: PBMCs. The origin of the receptors is a man aged 30 to 45 in good health and CMV-seronegative. CDR3s include the opening cysteine and the closing phenylalanine or tryptophan. The order of the fields is V gene, D gene, J gene, CDR3 DNA, CDR3 protein. A D gene is named only where the DNA matches it firmly.

>TRBV5-1|-|TRBJ1-1
TGCGCCAGCAGCCAGGGATCTGGGAACACTGAAGCTTTCTTT
CASSQGSGNTEAFF
>TRBV2|-|TRBJ2-1
TGTGCCAGCAGTGAGATGGAGTCCGACAATGAGCAGTTCTTC
CASSEMESDNEQFF
>TRBV29-1|-|TRBJ2-7
TGCAGCGTTGAGTACAGTGTATCCTACGAGCAGTACTTC
CSVEYSVSYEQYF
>TRBV5-6|TRBD2|TRBJ2-2
TGTGCCAGCAGCATACGGACTAGCGCGAACACCGGGGAGCTGTTTTTT
CASSIRTSANTGELFF
>TRBV29-1|-|TRBJ2-4
TGCAGCGTTGACGGCGGCAGAGAAAACATTCAGTACTTC
CSVDGGRENIQYF
>TRBV5-1|-|TRBJ2-6
TGCGCCAGCAGCTTGGATGGGCCTACAGGGAGTGGGGCCAACGTCCTGACTTTC
CASSLDGPTGSGANVLTF
>TRBV5-6|TRBD1|TRBJ1-5
TGTGCCAGCAGCCTGGGACAGAACGATCAGCCCCAGCATTTT
CASSLGQNDQPQHF
>TRBV9|-|TRBJ1-3
TGTGCCAGCAGCCCGCGTCCCTCGAACACCATATATTTT
CASSPRPSNTIYF
>TRBV29-1|-|TRBJ1-1
TGCAGCGTTCGTCAGGGGCCCACTGAAGCTTTCTTT
CSVRQGPTEAFF
>TRBV25-1|TRBD2|TRBJ2-1
TGTGCCAGCAGTGAATTTGTAGCGGGGCAGTTCTTC
CASSEFVAGQFF
>TRBV10-3|TRBD1|TRBJ2-6
TGTGCCATCAGCGGACCGGGACAGTCCGCCTCTGGGGCCAACGTCCTGACTTTC
CAISGPGQSASGANVLTF
>TRBV6-6|TRBD1|TRBJ1-2
TGTGCCAGCAGTTACGGGACAGGGGGCGCCTATGGCTACACCTTC
CASSYGTGGAYGYTF
>TRBV5-1|TRBD1|TRBJ1-5
TGCGCCAGCAGCTTCGACAGGGGACAGCCCCAGCATTTT
CASSFDRGQPQHF
>TRBV29-1|-|TRBJ2-3
TGCAGCGTTGAAGGGGGGGTATCAGATACGCAGTATTTT
CSVEGGVSDTQYF
>TRBV4-3|-|TRBJ1-1
TGCGCCAGCAGCCAAGATAGGAAGGGGACTGAAGCTTTCTTT
CASSQDRKGTEAFF
>TRBV5-4|-|TRBJ1-1
TGTGCCAGCAGCTTGGGGCAGGGTCGGAACACTGAAGCTTTCTTT
CASSLGQGRNTEAFF
>TRBV4-1|-|TRBJ1-5
TGCGCCAGCAGCCAAGTGGGCAATAGCAATCAGCCCCAGCATTTT
CASSQVGNSNQPQHF
>TRBV4-1|-|TRBJ2-1
TGCGCCAGCAGCCAAGCTCTTATTTCGGGACAATCCTACAATGAGCAGTTCTTC
CASSQALISGQSYNEQFF
>TRBV19|-|TRBJ1-5
TGTGCCAGTAGCCCCGTGAATCAGCCCCAGCATTTT
CASSPVNQPQHF
>TRBV6-5|TRBD1|TRBJ2-7
TGTGCCAGCAGCTTGACAGGGATCCACGAGCAGTACTTC
CASSLTGIHEQYF
>TRBV7-9|TRBD1|TRBJ1-2
TGTGCCAGCAGGGAGGGACAGCTGGCAGCCCCCTTCTTCTTCTTC
CASREGQLAAPFFFF
>TRBV5-1|-|TRBJ2-1
TGCGCCAGCAGTCAGGCGGGGTCTAGCTCCTACAATGAGCAGTTCTTC
CASSQAGSSSYNEQFF
>TRBV6-5|TRBD1|TRBJ1-6
TGTGCCAGCAGGCCCACCGACAGGGGTCGATCACCCCTACACTTT
CASRPTDRGRSPLHF
>TRBV6-6|TRBD2|TRBJ2-1
TGTGCCAGCAGTGCTAGCGGGAGCACGTCCTACAATGAGCAGTTCTTC
CASSASGSTSYNEQFF
>TRBV7-3|TRBD1|TRBJ1-1
TGTGCCAGCAGCACGACAGGGGTCACTGAAGCTTTCTTT
CASSTTGVTEAFF
>TRBV6-1|TRBD1|TRBJ2-1
TGTGCCAGCAGTGACCACAGGGGGATGAACAATGAGCAGTTCTTC
CASSDHRGMNNEQFF
>TRBV5-4|-|TRBJ2-3
TGTGCCAGCGGGCGCACAGATACGCAGTATTTT
CASGRTDTQYF
>TRBV11-3|-|TRBJ2-3
TGTGCCAGCAGCTTAGGCGGCGCCAGCACAGATACGCAGTATTTT
CASSLGGASTDTQYF